Listed here is a single T cell receptor (beta chain). CDR1 and CDR2 from the germline V gene are SNHLY and FYNNEI. The CDR3 totals 17 residues. Unmatched junction bases numbered 15, after V lost 3 bases and J lost 5 bases. The sample originates from a study of blood T cell repertoires in COVID-19. The overall study: Sites across the United States, Italy and Spain contributed samples from acute and convalescent COVID-19.

Using immunoSEQ multiplex PCR, the repertoire was profiled, and TCRdb retains in-frame clones only, with some absent. Of some 110,000 clones in the sample, roughly 85% were seen once. The chain employs TRBV2 and TRBJ1-1, with 7 bases identical to TRBD1. Specimen: peripheral blood. This TCR was recovered from a man aged 35 to 55 with acute or convalescent COVID-19. DNA for the CDR3: TGTGCCAGCAGTGAGATCCTTAAACAGGGGAAGGGGACTGAAGCTTTCTTT. Its translation: CASSEILKQGKGTEAFF.